This T cell receptor beta chain comes out of a study of blood T cell repertoires in COVID-19. Seattle patient enrollment occurred during active infection, with longitudinal follow-up thereafter. V shed 5 bases and J shed 9 bases, with 14 bases lying between them. The CDR3 consists of 13 residues. CDR1 SGHVS and CDR2 FQNEAQ come from the germline V gene. Data came from immunoSEQ multiplex PCR; TCRdb stores just in-frame clones and leaves some out. The table records some 200,000 clones, over 75% of them present only once. J is TRBJ1-5 and V is TRBV7-8; D remains unclear. What was sequenced was peripheral blood. The TCR comes from a woman in her 70s with COVID-19, enrolled during active disease. As DNA, the CDR3 is TGTGCCAGCAGCATATTATCCCCCGGGCCCCAGCATTTT. Protein sequence: CASSILSPGPQHF.